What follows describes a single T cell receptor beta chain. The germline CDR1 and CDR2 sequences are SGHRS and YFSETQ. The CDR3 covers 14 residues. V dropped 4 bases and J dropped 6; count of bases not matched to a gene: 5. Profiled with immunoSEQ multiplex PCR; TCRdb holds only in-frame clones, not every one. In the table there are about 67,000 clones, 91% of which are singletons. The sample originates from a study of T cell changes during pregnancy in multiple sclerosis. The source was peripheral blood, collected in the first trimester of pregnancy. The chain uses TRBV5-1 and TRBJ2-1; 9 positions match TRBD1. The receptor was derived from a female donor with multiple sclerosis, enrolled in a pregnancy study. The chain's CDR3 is CASSTGTGSNEQFF. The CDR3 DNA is TGCGCCAGCAGCACCGGGACAGGGAGCAATGAGCAGTTCTTC.